Reported below is one T cell receptor beta chain. Its matching antigen is unknown. Produced via immunoSEQ multiplex PCR; TCRdb's table is partial and in-frame only. The table lists about 15,000 clones, just under 80% of them singletons. The data were taken from a study of CD4 T cells in relation to SARS-CoV-2 and coronaviruses. Before the COVID-19 pandemic, during about 2011-2019, CD4+ T cells were taken from unexposed donors. Isolation of CD4+ T cells took place after about eleven days in culture. Unexposed-donor CD4+ T cells were probed with SARS-CoV-2 S/N and four cold-coronavirus spikes, cells permitting. Trimming took 6 bases from V and 3 from J, leaving 15 bases between them. Germline V gene lookup returns CDR1 MNHEY and CDR2 SVGAGI. CDR3 length equals 14 residues.

This receptor was taken from a human donor in good health. V gene TRBV6-5 combines with J gene TRBJ2-7; D might be TRBD1 or TRBD2, each matching 5 bases. The sequencing sample was made of CD4+ T cells from PBMCs, cultured in vitro. In DNA form, the CDR3 reads TGTGCCAGCAGCCTCGAGGGACGGAACTACGAGCAGTACTTC. It encodes CASSLEGRNYEQYF.